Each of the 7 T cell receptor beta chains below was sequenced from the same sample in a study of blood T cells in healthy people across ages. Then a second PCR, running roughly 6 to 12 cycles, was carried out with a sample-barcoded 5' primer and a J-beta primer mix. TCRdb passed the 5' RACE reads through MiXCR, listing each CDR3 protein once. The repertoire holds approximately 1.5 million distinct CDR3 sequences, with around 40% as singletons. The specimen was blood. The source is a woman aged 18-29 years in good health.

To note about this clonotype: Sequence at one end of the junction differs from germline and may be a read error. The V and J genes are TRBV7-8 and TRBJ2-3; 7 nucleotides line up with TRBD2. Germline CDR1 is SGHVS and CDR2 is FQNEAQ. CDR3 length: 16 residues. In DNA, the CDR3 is TGTGCCAGCAGAAGGGTGCTAGCGGCTAGCACAAATACGCAGTATTTT. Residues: CASRRVLAASTNTQYF. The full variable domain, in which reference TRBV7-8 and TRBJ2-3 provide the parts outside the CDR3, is GAGVSQSPRYKVAKRGQDVALRCDPISGHVSLFWYQQALGQGPEFLTYFQNEAQLDKSGLPSDRFFAERPEGSVSTLKIQRTQQEDSAVYLCASRRVLAASTNTQYFGPGTRLTVL.

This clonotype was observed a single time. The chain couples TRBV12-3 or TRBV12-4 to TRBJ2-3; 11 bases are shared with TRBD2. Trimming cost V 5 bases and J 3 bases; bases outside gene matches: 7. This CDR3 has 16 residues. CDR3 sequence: CASSTHTSGRTDTQYF. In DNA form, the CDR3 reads TGTGCCAGCAGTACTCATACTAGCGGGAGAACAGATACGCAGTATTTT.

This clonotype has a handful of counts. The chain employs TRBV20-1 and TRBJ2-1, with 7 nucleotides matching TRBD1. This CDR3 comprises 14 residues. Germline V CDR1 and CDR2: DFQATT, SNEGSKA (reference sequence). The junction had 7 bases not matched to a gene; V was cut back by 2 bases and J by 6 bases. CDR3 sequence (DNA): TGCAGTGCTAGAAGGGGGCTTACCCCCAATGAGCAGTTCTTC. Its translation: CSARRGLTPNEQFF.

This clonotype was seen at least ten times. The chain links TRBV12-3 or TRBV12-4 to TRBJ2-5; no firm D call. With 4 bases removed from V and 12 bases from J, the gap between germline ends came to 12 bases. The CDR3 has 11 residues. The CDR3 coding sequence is TGTGCCAGCAGTTCCTTCGGGTATAAGTACTTC. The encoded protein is CASSSFGYKYF.

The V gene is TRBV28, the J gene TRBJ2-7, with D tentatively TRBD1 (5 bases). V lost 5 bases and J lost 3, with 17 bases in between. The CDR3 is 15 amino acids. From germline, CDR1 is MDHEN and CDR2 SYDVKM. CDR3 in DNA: TGTGCCAGCAGTATCCCAACAGGTACTATCTACGAGCAGTACTTC. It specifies CASSIPTGTIYEQYF.

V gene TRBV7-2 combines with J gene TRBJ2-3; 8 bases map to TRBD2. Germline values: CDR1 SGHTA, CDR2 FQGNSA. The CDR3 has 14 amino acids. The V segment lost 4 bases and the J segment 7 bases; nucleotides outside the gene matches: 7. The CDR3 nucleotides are TGTGCCAGCAGCTCGGGGACTAGTCTGAATACGCAGTATTTT. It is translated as CASSSGTSLNTQYF.

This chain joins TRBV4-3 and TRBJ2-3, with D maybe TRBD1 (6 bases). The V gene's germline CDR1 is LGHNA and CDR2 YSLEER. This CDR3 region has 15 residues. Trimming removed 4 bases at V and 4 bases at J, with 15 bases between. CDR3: CASSLGHPRPDTQYF. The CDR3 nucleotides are TGCGCCAGCAGCCTGGGACATCCCAGGCCAGATACGCAGTATTTT.